This is a list of T cell receptor beta chains from one sample in a study of T cell responses to AZD1222 COVID-19 vaccine. Measured with immunoSEQ multiplex PCR; TCRdb has only the in-frame clones, and not every one. The profile shows approximately 100,000 clones, about 83% of them singletons. Sequences were derived from peripheral blood, sampled on day 0 of AZD1222 vaccination. The receptors here all came from an adult in good health. The CDR3 runs from the conserved cysteine through the conserved F or W. A D gene is named only where the DNA matches it firmly. Part of the rows lack a size; the others show once, few, many or a class for expanded clones.

size,J,V,D,DNA,CDR3
.,TRBJ1-5,TRBV6-2/TRBV6-3,TRBD1,TGTGCCAGCAGTTACTCCTTCGAGGTTTGGGTTCCGGGACAGTTAAATCAGCCCCAGCATTTT,CASSYSFEVWVPGQLNQPQHF
.,TRBJ1-2,TRBV7-6,.,TGTGCCAGCAGCCCGTTTGGCGGGACATCGGAGGGCTACACCTTC,CASSPFGGTSEGYTF
.,TRBJ1-4,TRBV15,TRBD1,TGTGCCACCAGTCCGGGACAGACGGATGAAAAACTGTTTTTT,CATSPGQTDEKLFF
.,TRBJ1-5,TRBV28,.,TGTGCCAGCACCGACTCGGGCCGGCCCCAGCATTTT,CASTDSGRPQHF
.,TRBJ2-3,TRBV30,.,TGTGCCTGGAACAGGCCAGATGGGGCAGATACGCAGTATTTT,CAWNRPDGADTQYF
.,TRBJ2-3,TRBV7-2,.,TGTGCCAGCAGCGCCTCCCCGGACAGCTACACAGATACGCAGTATTTT,CASSASPDSYTDTQYF
.,TRBJ2-7,TRBV2,.,TGTGCCAGCAGTGGTGAGAGGGGGGCCTACGAGCAGTACTTC,CASSGERGAYEQYF
once,TRBJ1-4,TRBV7-2,.,TGTGCCAGCAGCGGAGGGGGAGATGAAAAACTGTTTTTT,CASSGGGDEKLFF
once,TRBJ2-7,TRBV5-1,TRBD1,TGCGCCAGCAGCGGACTACAGGGGGCCCCTTTCGAGCAGTACTTC,CASSGLQGAPFEQYF
.,TRBJ1-5,TRBV29-1,.,TGCAGCGCGAGCCTAGGGGCGGGCAATCAGCCCCAGCATTTT,CSASLGAGNQPQHF
.,TRBJ1-1,TRBV7-2,TRBD1,TGTGCCAGCAGCACCGGGACAGAGCGCTTCTTT,CASSTGTERFF
.,TRBJ2-7,TRBV27,.,TGTGCCAGCAGTTACCGGGTTGGCGAGCAGTACTTC,CASSYRVGEQYF
.,TRBJ1-5,TRBV19,.,TGTGCCAGTAACAAACAAGGGGTGGGAAGCAATCAGCCCCAGCATTTT,CASNKQGVGSNQPQHF
.,TRBJ2-3,TRBV19,.,TGTGCCAGTAGTATTGGAAGCACAGATACGCAGTATTTT,CASSIGSTDTQYF
.,TRBJ1-2,TRBV15,.,TGTGCCACTCGTGCCGGGGGGACCCGCTATGGCTACACCTTC,CATRAGGTRYGYTF
.,TRBJ1-1,TRBV11-2,.,TGTGCCAGCAGCGCCCGGGGCGGGTACAGGGACACTGAAGCTTTCTTT,CASSARGGYRDTEAFF
.,TRBJ1-4,TRBV5-8,.,TGTGCCAGCAGCTTGGACAGGGAGGGTACTGAAAAACTGTTTTTT,CASSLDREGTEKLFF
.,TRBJ2-5,TRBV7-7,.,TGTGCCAGCAGCTTAGTGGACAGAGAGACCCAGTACTTC,CASSLVDRETQYF
.,TRBJ1-1,TRBV7-3,.,TGTGCCAGCAGCCCACCGGGAGTGGACACTGAAGCTTTCTTT,CASSPPGVDTEAFF
.,TRBJ2-7,TRBV20-1,TRBD1,TGCAGTGCGGGGGACAGCTACGAGCAGTACTTC,CSAGDSYEQYF
.,TRBJ1-1,TRBV7-9,.,TGTGCCAGCAGCCGAAACGGACAGACGCGTGGGACTGAAGCTTTCTTT,CASSRNGQTRGTEAFF
.,TRBJ2-7,TRBV11-2,TRBD2,TGTGCCAGCAGCTTCATGGCTAGCGGGGATTACGAGCAGTACTTC,CASSFMASGDYEQYF
.,TRBJ1-1,TRBV27,.,TGTGCCAGCAGATCCTCCTTTGTAACGAACACTGAAGCTTTCTTT,CASRSSFVTNTEAFF
.,TRBJ1-2,TRBV13,.,TGTGCCAGCAGCTTTAAATATCATAAAGACGACTATGGCTACACCTTC,CASSFKYHKDDYGYTF
.,TRBJ1-1,TRBV7-8,.,TGTGCCAGCAGCTTAGGCGCAGTCGTCACTGAAGCTTTCTTT,CASSLGAVVTEAFF
.,TRBJ1-5,TRBV19,.,TGTGCCAGTAGTATGGGGGGCAATCAGCCCCAGCATTTT,CASSMGGNQPQHF
.,TRBJ1-5,TRBV2,.,TGTGCCAGCTCAGAAGAGGGCAATCAGCCCCAGCATTTT,CASSEEGNQPQHF
.,TRBJ1-2,TRBV18,.,TGTGCCAGCTCACCACGCCGGACAGCCGATTTATATGGCTACACCTTC,CASSPRRTADLYGYTF
once,TRBJ2-7,TRBV18,.,TGTGCCAGCTCACCCCGAGGACAGAGCTCCTACGAGCAGTACTTC,CASSPRGQSSYEQYF
.,TRBJ1-4,TRBV19,.,TGTGCCAGTAGTAGAAGTCATCTTAATGAAAAACTGTTTTTT,CASSRSHLNEKLFF
.,TRBJ1-2,TRBV19,TRBD1,TGTGCCAGTAGTATCCTCCCGGGACAGGGGGGTTCGTATGGCTACACCTTC,CASSILPGQGGSYGYTF
once,TRBJ2-7,TRBV18,TRBD2,TGTGCCAGCTCACCTTACATTAGACTAGCGGGGCCCTACGAGCAGTACTTC,CASSPYIRLAGPYEQYF
.,TRBJ2-5,TRBV5-6,.,TGTGCCAGCAGCCGCCCGGGACAACAAGAGACCCAGTACTTC,CASSRPGQQETQYF
.,TRBJ1-4,TRBV5-1,TRBD1,TGCGCCAGCAGCTTCACAGGGGTGGGAACTAATGAAAAACTGTTTTTT,CASSFTGVGTNEKLFF
.,TRBJ1-1,TRBV7-2,.,TGTGCCAGCAGCCCGGGACCCCGGAACACTGAAGCTTTCTTT,CASSPGPRNTEAFF
.,TRBJ2-5,TRBV25-1,TRBD2,TGTGCCAGCAGTGGGACTAGCGGGGGTAAGGAGACCCAGTACTTC,CASSGTSGGKETQYF
.,TRBJ1-4,TRBV5-8,.,TGTGCCAGCAGCTTTGTACCTAATGAAAAACTGTTTTTT,CASSFVPNEKLFF
.,TRBJ1-6,TRBV27,.,TGTGCCAGCAGTTTGTACAGGGAGCAATCACCCCTCCACTTT,CASSLYREQSPLHF
.,TRBJ2-7,TRBV6-6,TRBD1,TGTGCCAGCAGGTTACAGGGGGTTTCCTACGAGCAGTACTTC,CASRLQGVSYEQYF
.,TRBJ2-7,TRBV5-3,.,TGTGCCAGAAGCACTAAGGAGGAGCAGTACTTC,CARSTKEEQYF
.,TRBJ2-5,TRBV11-3,.,TGTGCCAGCAGCTTAGCCCCTGGACTAAGAGAGACCCAGTACTTC,CASSLAPGLRETQYF
.,TRBJ2-7,TRBV9,.,TGTGCCAGCAGCGTAGGACGGCTACTGAGTGAGCAGTACTTC,CASSVGRLLSEQYF
.,TRBJ2-3,TRBV7-8,.,TGTGCCAGCAGTCACTCCGGGACTGGGAGCACAGATACGCAGTATTTT,CASSHSGTGSTDTQYF
.,TRBJ1-1,TRBV27,.,TGTGCCAGCAGTTTCCTCACCCCAGGGGTGGCGAACACTGAAGCTTTCTTT,CASSFLTPGVANTEAFF
.,TRBJ1-2,TRBV20-1,.,TGCAGTGCTAGTTATGGCTCCTATGGCTACACCTTC,CSASYGSYGYTF
.,TRBJ2-1,TRBV12-3/TRBV12-4,TRBD2,TGTGCTAGCTCCCTAGCGGGATATGCTGAGCAGTTCTTC,CASSLAGYAEQFF
.,TRBJ2-5,TRBV29-1,.,TGCAGCGTGGGGACCGGGGGATCTACGGAGACCCAGTACTTC,CSVGTGGSTETQYF
.,TRBJ2-5,TRBV6-5,.,TGTGCCAGCCGAGCCGGGGGAGAGACCCAGTACTTC,CASRAGGETQYF
.,TRBJ2-1,TRBV3-1/TRBV3-2,TRBD2,TGTGCCAGCAGCCCGAGGACTAGCAGGGTCTACAATGAGCAGTTCTTC,CASSPRTSRVYNEQFF
.,TRBJ1-5,TRBV10-3,.,TGTGCCATCAGTGAGTTGGGTAATCAGCCCCAGCATTTT,CAISELGNQPQHF
.,TRBJ1-2,TRBV6-2/TRBV6-3,TRBD1,TGTGCCAGCAGTCCCTCGGGACAGCACTATGGCTACACCTTC,CASSPSGQHYGYTF
.,TRBJ1-5,TRBV2,.,TGTGCCAGCAGCGAAGGGGGATTTGGTCAGCCCCAGCATTTT,CASSEGGFGQPQHF
.,TRBJ2-2,TRBV6-2/TRBV6-3,TRBD2,TGTGCCAGCAGTTCCGATGGTGGGCGGGGGAGCACCGGGGAGCTGTTTTTT,CASSSDGGRGSTGELFF